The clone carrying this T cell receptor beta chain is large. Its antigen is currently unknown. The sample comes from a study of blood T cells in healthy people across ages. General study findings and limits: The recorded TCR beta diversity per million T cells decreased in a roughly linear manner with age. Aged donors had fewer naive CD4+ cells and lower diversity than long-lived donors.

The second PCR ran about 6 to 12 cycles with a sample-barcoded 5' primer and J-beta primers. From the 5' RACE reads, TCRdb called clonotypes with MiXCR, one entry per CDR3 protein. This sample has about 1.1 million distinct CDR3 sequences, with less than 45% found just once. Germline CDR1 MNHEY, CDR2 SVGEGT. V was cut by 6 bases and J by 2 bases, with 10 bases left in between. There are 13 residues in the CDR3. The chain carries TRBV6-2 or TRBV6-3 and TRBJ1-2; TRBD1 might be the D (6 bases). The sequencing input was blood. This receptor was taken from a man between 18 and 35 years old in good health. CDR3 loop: CASRRQANYGYTF. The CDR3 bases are TGTGCCAGCAGGCGACAGGCAAACTATGGCTACACCTTC.